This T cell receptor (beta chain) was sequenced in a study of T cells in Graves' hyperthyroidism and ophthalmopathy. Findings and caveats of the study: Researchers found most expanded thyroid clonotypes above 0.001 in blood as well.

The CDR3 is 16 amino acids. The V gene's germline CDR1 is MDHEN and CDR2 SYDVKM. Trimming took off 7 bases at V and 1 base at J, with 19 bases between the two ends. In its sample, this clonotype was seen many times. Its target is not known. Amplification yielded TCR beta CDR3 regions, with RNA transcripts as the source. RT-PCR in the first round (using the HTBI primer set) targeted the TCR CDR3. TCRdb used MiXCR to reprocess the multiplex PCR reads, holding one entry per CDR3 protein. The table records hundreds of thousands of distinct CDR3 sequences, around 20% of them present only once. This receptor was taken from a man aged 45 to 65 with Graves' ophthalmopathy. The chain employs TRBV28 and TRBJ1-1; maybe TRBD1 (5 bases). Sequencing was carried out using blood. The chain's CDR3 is CASTLRGSIQNTEAFF. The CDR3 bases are TGTGCCAGCACCCTTCGGGGCAGCATTCAGAACACTGAAGCTTTCTTT. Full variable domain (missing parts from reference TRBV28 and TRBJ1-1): DVKVTQSSRYLVKRTGEKVFLECVQDMDHENMFWYRQDPGLGLRLIYFSYDVKMKEKGDIPEGYSVSREKKERFSLILESASTNQTSMYLCASTLRGSIQNTEAFFGQGTRLTVV.